This passage covers 21 T cell receptor beta chains from one sample sequenced in a study of T cell repertoires in cytomegalovirus infection. MiXCR was run by TCRdb on the reads, yielding one entry per CDR3 protein. The table shows 750,000 to 900,000 distinct CDR3 sequences, with around 29% occurring only once. These receptors' antigens are unknown. The sequencing here drew on cultured CD8+ T cells from PBMCs, taken from culture after CMV antigen stimulation. These receptors all come from a human donor in good health (CMV status not recorded). Some clones in this sample may be carry-over from other donors' samples.

This rearrangement joins TRBV7-6 to TRBJ1-6; no clear D. The CDR3 sequence is 13 residues long. Trimming removed 1 base at V and 8 bases at J, with 6 bases between. The germline CDR1 and CDR2 sequences are SGHVS and FNYEAQ. CDR3 in amino acids: CASSLGADSPLHF. In nucleotides, the CDR3 is TGTGCCAGCAGCTTAGGGGCGGATTCACCCCTCCACTTT.

The V call is TRBV20-1, the J call TRBJ1-5; no clear D gene. Trimming pared 5 bases from V and 0 bases from J, leaving 11 bases between. The CDR3 is 14 residues long. Germline V gene data show CDR1 as DFQATT and CDR2 as SNEGSKA (reference sequence). The CDR3 is CSAGRGYSNQPQHF. The CDR3 DNA reads as TGCAGTGCTGGTCGTGGCTATAGCAATCAGCCCCAGCATTTT.

The chain carries TRBV19 and TRBJ2-7, with 9 bases aligning to TRBD1. The germline V gene encodes CDR1 LNHDA and CDR2 SQIVND (reference sequence). J lost 4 bases, V lost 8 bases, and 6 bases had no gene match. The CDR3 contains 13 residues. The CDR3 coding sequence is TGTGCCAGTCGAGGGACAGGGTTTTACGAGCAGTACTTC. Translated: CASRGTGFYEQYF. Filled out from reference TRBV19 and TRBJ2-7, the complete variable domain reads DGGITQSPKYLFRKEGQNVTLSCEQNLNHDAMYWYRQDPGQGLRLIYYSQIVNDFQKGDIAEGYSVSREKKESFPLTVTSAQKNPTAFYLCASRGTGFYEQYFGPGTRLTVT.

There are a few counts of this clonotype. The J gene is TRBJ2-2, the V gene TRBV5-6; D tentatively fits TRBD1 or TRBD2 (5 bases each). Trimming removed 4 bases from V and 3 bases from J, with 10 bases in between. Germline CDR1 reads SGHDT; CDR2 reads YYEEEE. The CDR3 totals 14 residues. As DNA, the CDR3 is TGTGCCAGCAGCCCCTGGGGGTACACCGGGGAGCTGTTTTTT. Translated: CASSPWGYTGELFF.

The V gene is TRBV7-3, the J gene TRBJ2-6, with D perhaps TRBD1 (6 bases). There are 16 residues in the CDR3. Trimming cost V 6 bases and J 1 base, with 13 bases left between them. CDR1 SGHTA and CDR2 FQGTGA come from the germline V gene. The CDR3, as DNA: TGTGCCAGCAGAGGACAGCCCCCGTCTGGGGCCAACGTCCTGACTTTC. It is translated as CASRGQPPSGANVLTF.

Only a few counts were recorded for this clonotype. The CDR3 here is CASSLVGFEGMDSGANVLTF. CDR3 coding DNA: TGTGCCAGCAGCTTAGTAGGATTTGAGGGGATGGACTCTGGGGCCAACGTCCTGACTTTC. The V call is TRBV7-2, the J call TRBJ2-6; D tentatively fits TRBD1 or TRBD2 (5 bases each). CDR1 and CDR2 (germline): SGHTA, FQGNSA. The CDR3 length is 20 residues. The V gene lost 1 base and the J gene lost 0 bases, with 19 bases spanning the gap.

In its sample, this clonotype was seen once. The chain couples TRBV4-3 to TRBJ1-2; D remains ambiguous. The CDR3 is made up of 15 amino acids. With 1 base removed from V and 3 bases from J, the gap between germline ends came to 12 bases. The germline V gene encodes CDR1 LGHNA and CDR2 YSLEER. CDR3 in amino acids: CASSQGLASHYGYTF. The CDR3 DNA reads TGCGCCAGCAGCCAAGGGCTCGCTTCGCACTATGGCTACACCTTC.

This clonotype was seen more than once but under ten times. The rearrangement uses TRBV25-1 and TRBJ2-4, with D tentatively TRBD1 (6 bases). V shed 0 bases and J shed 9 bases, with 12 bases lying between them. The germline gives CDR1 MGHDK, CDR2 SYGVNS. The CDR3 consists of 14 residues. The CDR3 sequence is CASSEYRGGIIQYF. As DNA, the CDR3 is TGTGCCAGCAGTGAATATAGAGGGGGTATCATTCAGTACTTC.

This sequence joins TRBV4-3 and TRBJ2-5, with 8 positions matching TRBD2. J gave up 5 bases and V 0 bases, and 8 bases lay outside the gene matches. Per germline, CDR1 LGHNA and CDR2 YSLEER. CDR3 length: 16 amino acids. CDR3 in DNA: TGCGCCAGCAGCCAAGAAGGCGGGGGGCTTGAGGAGACCCAGTACTTC. Protein sequence: CASSQEGGGLEETQYF.

The chain recombines TRBV28 with TRBJ2-5; D possibly matches TRBD1 or TRBD2 (5 bases each). The ends were cut back, 10 bases at V and 2 bases at J, with 17 bases in the middle. The CDR3 spans 14 residues. Germline V gene data show CDR1 as MDHEN and CDR2 as SYDVKM. The CDR3 sequence is CANKSRGRQETQYF. The CDR3 DNA reads TGTGCCAACAAGTCGAGGGGTAGGCAAGAGACCCAGTACTTC.

The genes are TRBV6-6 and TRBJ1-4, with D perhaps matching TRBD1 (5 bases). Trimming pared 6 bases from V and 6 bases from J, leaving 8 bases between. In germline, CDR1 is MNHNY, CDR2 SVGAGI (reference sequence). The length of the CDR3 is 12 residues. CDR3 DNA sequence: TGTGCCAGCAGGGGGGGGGATGAAAAACTGTTTTTT. Its protein product is CASRGGDEKLFF.

The J gene is TRBJ2-1, the V gene TRBV4-1; D might be TRBD2 (7 bases). V was shortened by 1 base and J by 10 bases, with 17 bases between the two germline ends. CDR1 and CDR2 from the germline V gene are MGHRA and YSYEKL. CDR3 length: 15 residues. CDR3 bases: TGCGCCAGCAGCCAAGCGGCGGGGGCGCCCCCCGAGCAGTTCTTC. As protein: CASSQAAGAPPEQFF.

This clonotype was seen only a few times. The chain employs TRBV7-9 and TRBJ1-3, with D tentatively TRBD1 (5 bases). This CDR3 is built from 16 residues. The V and J ends lost 0 bases and 5 bases respectively, with 14 bases between them. Germline V lookup: CDR1 SEHNR, CDR2 FQNEAQ (reference sequence). The CDR3 reads CASSLAGTGVRNTIYF. The CDR3, as DNA: TGTGCCAGCAGCTTAGCAGGGACTGGCGTTAGAAACACCATATATTTT.

The rearrangement uses TRBV19 and TRBJ2-1, with a possible D match to TRBD1 (5 bases). There are 16 residues in the CDR3. The germline CDR1 and CDR2 sequences are LNHDA and SQIVND (reference sequence). Trimming removed 1 base from V and 0 bases from J, with 10 bases in between. This chain's CDR3 is CASSIASGYSYNEQFF. CDR3 sequence (DNA): TGTGCCAGTAGTATAGCCTCAGGGTACTCCTACAATGAGCAGTTCTTC.

As to this clonotype: Germline and junction disagree at one end, which may indicate a read error. The genes are TRBV12-3 or TRBV12-4 and TRBJ1-1; D is uncertain. CDR3 length: 13 amino acids. In nucleotides, the CDR3 is TGTGCCAGCAGTCTGTACCAGAACACTGCAGCTTTCTTT. As protein: CASSLYQNTAAFF.

A few counts support this clonotype. The chain uses TRBV5-6 and TRBJ2-1; 9 bases are a match to TRBD2. This CDR3 comprises 15 residues. Per the germline V gene, CDR1 is SGHDT and CDR2 is YYEEEE. V lost 2 bases and J lost 9; bases outside the gene matches: 9. The CDR3, as DNA: TGTGCCAGCAGCTTTGAGGGCGGGGGGGCCATTGAGCAGTTCTTC. Encoded protein: CASSFEGGGAIEQFF.

The J gene is TRBJ1-1, the V gene TRBV25-1; 8 positions agree with TRBD1. The CDR3 is made up of 15 amino acids. J was trimmed by 2 bases and V by 4 bases; bases with no gene match: 6. Per germline, CDR1 MGHDK and CDR2 SYGVNS. The CDR3 DNA is TGTGCCAGCAGTGTCGGACAGGGTGTCAACACTGAAGCTTTCTTT. As protein: CASSVGQGVNTEAFF.

The chain links TRBV6-5 to TRBJ2-1, with 11 bases identical to TRBD2. J gave up 6 bases and V 5 bases, and 9 bases lay outside the gene matches. Germline V gene data show CDR1 as MNHEY and CDR2 as SVGAGI. The CDR3 is made up of 16 amino acids. DNA of the CDR3: TGTGCCAGCAGTCGGGGACTAGCGGCCACTATCAATGAGCAGTTCTTC. It codes for CASSRGLAATINEQFF.

This chain links TRBV6-1 with TRBJ2-5, with D uncertain. CDR3 size: 14 residues. CDR1 and CDR2 (germline): MNHNS, SASEGT. Between the trimmed V and J ends, which lost 5 bases and 3 bases, there was a span of 13 bases. The CDR3 protein is CASSYGDREETQYF. CDR3 DNA sequence: TGTGCCAGCAGTTATGGGGATCGCGAAGAGACCCAGTACTTC.

The chain employs TRBV6-5 and TRBJ1-5; D is possibly TRBD1 (5 bases). This CDR3 has 14 amino acids. Trimming left V 7 bases short and J 1 base short, with 11 bases between. Per the germline V gene, CDR1 is MNHEY and CDR2 is SVGAGI. CDR3 region: CASKDQGSNQPQHF. DNA for the CDR3: TGTGCCAGCAAAGACCAGGGAAGCAATCAGCCCCAGCATTTT.

The chain recombines TRBV4-1 with TRBJ2-7, with 7 positions matching TRBD1. CDR1 and CDR2 from the germline V gene are MGHRA and YSYEKL. The CDR3 covers 15 residues. The junction had 4 bases not matched to a gene; V was cut back by 0 bases and J by 2 bases. The CDR3 DNA sequence: TGCGCCAGCAGCCAAGATCTGACAGGGACCTACGAGCAGTACTTC. Its protein product is CASSQDLTGTYEQYF.